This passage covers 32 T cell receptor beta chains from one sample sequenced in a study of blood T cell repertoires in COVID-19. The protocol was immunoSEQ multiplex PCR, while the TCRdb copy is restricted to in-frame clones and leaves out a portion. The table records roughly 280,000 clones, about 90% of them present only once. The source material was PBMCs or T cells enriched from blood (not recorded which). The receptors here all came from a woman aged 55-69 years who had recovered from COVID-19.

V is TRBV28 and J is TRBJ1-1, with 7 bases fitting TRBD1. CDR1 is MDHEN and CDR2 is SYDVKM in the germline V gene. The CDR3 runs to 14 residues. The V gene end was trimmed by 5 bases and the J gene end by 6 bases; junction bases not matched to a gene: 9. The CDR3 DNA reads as TGTGCCAGCAGTCCACCCGGGACAGCCGCTGAAGCTTTCTTT. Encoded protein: CASSPPGTAAEAFF.

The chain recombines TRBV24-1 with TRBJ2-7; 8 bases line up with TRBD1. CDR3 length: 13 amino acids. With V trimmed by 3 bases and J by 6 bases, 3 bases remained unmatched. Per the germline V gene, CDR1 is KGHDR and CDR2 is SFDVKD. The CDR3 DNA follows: TGTGCCACCAGTGATCCGACAGGGGTCGAGCAGTACTTC. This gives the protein CATSDPTGVEQYF.

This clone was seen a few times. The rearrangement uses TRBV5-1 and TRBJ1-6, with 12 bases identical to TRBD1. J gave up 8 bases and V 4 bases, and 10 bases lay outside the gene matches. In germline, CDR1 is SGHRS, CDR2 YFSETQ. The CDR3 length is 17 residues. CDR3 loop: CASSLGQGAWGDSPLHF. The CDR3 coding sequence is TGCGCCAGCAGCCTGGGACAGGGGGCCTGGGGAGATTCACCCCTCCACTTT.

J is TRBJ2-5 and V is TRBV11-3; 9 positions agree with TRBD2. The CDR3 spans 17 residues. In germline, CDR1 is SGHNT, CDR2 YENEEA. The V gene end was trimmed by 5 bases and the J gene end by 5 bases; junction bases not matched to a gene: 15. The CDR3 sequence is CASSKELGLASRETQYF. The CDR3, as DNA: TGTGCCAGCAGCAAGGAACTGGGACTAGCCTCCCGGGAGACCCAGTACTTC.

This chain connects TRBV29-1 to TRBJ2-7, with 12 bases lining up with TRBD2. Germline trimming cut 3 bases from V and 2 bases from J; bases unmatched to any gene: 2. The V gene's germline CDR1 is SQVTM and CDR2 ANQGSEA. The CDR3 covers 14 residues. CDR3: CSVDGLAGTYEQYF. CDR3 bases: TGCAGCGTTGACGGACTAGCGGGGACCTACGAGCAGTACTTC.

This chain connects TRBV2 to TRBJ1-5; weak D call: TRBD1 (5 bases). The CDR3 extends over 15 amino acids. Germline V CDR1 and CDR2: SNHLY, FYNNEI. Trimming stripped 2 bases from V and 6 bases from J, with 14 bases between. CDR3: CASSEISTGGQPQHF. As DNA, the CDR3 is TGTGCCAGCAGTGAAATCAGTACAGGCGGTCAGCCCCAGCATTTT. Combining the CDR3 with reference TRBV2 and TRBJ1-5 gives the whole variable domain EPEVTQTPSHQVTQMGQEVILRCVPISNHLYFYWYRQILGQKVEFLVSFYNNEISEKSEIFDDQFSVERPDGSNFTLKIRSTKLEDSAMYFCASSEISTGGQPQHFGDGTRLSIL.

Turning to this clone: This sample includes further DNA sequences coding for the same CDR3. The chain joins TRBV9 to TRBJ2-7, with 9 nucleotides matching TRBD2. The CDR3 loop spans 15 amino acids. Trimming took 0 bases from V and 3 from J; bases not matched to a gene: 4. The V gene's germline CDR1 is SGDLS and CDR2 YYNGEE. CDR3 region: CASSVGLAGNYEQYF. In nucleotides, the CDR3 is TGTGCCAGCAGCGTAGGTCTAGCGGGGAACTACGAGCAGTACTTC.

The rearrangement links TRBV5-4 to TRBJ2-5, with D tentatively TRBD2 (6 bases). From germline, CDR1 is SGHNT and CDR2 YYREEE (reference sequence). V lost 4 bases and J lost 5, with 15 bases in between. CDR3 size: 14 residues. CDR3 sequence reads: CASSPPDSGETQYF. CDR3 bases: TGTGCCAGCAGCCCCCCGGATAGCGGTGAGACCCAGTACTTC.

The CDR3 nucleotides are TGTGCCAGCAGTGAACAGTGGGGGGGAACAGATACGCAGTATTTT. It encodes CASSEQWGGTDTQYF. This chain connects TRBV6-1 to TRBJ2-3; 7 bases map to TRBD2. The V and J ends lost 2 bases and 3 bases, in that order; junction bases with no gene match: 5. From germline, CDR1 is MNHNS and CDR2 SASEGT. The CDR3 covers 15 residues.

The CDR3 coding sequence is TGCAGTGCTAGTACAGGGCTCAATTCACCCCTCCACTTT. Amino acids: CSASTGLNSPLHF. This rearrangement joins TRBV20-1 to TRBJ1-6, with a weak D call TRBD1 (6 bases). CDR1 is DFQATT, CDR2 SNEGSKA, per germline (reference sequence). V lost 3 bases to trimming and J lost 7 bases, with 10 bases between them. This CDR3 has 13 amino acids.

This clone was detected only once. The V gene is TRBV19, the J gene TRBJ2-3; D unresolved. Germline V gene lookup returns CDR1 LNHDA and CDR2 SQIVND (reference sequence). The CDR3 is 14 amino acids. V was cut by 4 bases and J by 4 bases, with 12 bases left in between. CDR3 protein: CASSTRLSSDTQYF. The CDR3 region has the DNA TGTGCCAGTAGTACGCGTCTGAGCTCAGATACGCAGTATTTT.

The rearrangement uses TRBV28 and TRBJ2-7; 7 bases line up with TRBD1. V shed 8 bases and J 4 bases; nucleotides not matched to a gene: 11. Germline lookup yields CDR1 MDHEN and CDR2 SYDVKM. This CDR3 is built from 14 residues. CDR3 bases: TGTGCCAGCGGGCGGACAGGTTTAGGGTACGAGCAGTACTTC. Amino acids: CASGRTGLGYEQYF. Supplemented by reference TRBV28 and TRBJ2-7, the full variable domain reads DVKVTQSSRYLVKRTGEKVFLECVQDMDHENMFWYRQDPGLGLRLIYFSYDVKMKEKGDIPEGYSVSREKKERFSLILESASTNQTSMYLCASGRTGLGYEQYFGPGTRLTVT.

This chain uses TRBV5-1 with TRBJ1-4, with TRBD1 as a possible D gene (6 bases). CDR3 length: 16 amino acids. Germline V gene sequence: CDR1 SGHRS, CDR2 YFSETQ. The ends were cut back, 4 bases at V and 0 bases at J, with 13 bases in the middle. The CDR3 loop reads CASSLTGITTNEKLFF. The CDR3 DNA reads TGCGCCAGCAGCCTCACAGGGATCACAACTAATGAAAAACTGTTTTTT.

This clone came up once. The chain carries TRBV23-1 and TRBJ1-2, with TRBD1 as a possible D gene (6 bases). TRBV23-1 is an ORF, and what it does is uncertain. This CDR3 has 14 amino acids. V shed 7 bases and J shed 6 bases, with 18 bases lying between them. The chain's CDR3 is CASIGDTSFDGYTF. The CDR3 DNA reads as TGCGCCAGCATAGGGGACACATCGTTCGATGGCTACACCTTC.

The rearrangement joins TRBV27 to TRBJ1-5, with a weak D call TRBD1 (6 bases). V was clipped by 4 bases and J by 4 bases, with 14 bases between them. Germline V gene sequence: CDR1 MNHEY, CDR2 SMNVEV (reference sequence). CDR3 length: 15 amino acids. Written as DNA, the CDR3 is TGTGCCAGCAGTTGGTCCAGGGGATGGAATCAGCCCCAGCATTTT. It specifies CASSWSRGWNQPQHF.

CDR3 loop: CASSLSGSNSPLHF. CDR3 coding DNA: TGTGCCAGCAGTTTATCTGGGAGCAATTCACCCCTCCACTTT. The chain couples TRBV28 to TRBJ1-6; D call uncertain. Trimming removed 1 base at V and 7 bases at J, with 8 bases between. Germline CDR1 is MDHEN and CDR2 is SYDVKM. The CDR3 is made up of 14 amino acids.

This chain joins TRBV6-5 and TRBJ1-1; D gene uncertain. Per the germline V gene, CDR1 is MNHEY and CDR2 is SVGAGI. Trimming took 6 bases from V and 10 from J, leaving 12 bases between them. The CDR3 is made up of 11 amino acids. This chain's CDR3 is CASSSSRRAFF. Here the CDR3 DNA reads TGTGCCAGCAGCTCCTCCCGTCGAGCTTTCTTT.

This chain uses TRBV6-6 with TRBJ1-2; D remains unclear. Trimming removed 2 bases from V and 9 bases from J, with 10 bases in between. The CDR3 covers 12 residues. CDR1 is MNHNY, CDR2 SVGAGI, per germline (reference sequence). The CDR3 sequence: CASSYTSDSYTF. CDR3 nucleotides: TGTGCCAGCAGTTACACCAGTGATAGCTACACCTTC.

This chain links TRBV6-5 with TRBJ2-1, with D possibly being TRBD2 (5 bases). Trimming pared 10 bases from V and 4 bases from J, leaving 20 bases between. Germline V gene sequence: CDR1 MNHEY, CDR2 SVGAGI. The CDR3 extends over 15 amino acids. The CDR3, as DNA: TGTGCCACCCGGCAAACTCCGGGCGGGTACAATGAGCAGTTCTTC. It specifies CATRQTPGGYNEQFF.

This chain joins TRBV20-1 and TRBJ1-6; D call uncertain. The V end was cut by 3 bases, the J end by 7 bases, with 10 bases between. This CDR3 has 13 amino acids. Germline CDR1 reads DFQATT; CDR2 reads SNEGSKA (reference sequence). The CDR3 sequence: CSASPIRNSPLHF. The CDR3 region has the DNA TGCAGTGCTAGTCCTATCAGGAATTCACCCCTCCACTTT.

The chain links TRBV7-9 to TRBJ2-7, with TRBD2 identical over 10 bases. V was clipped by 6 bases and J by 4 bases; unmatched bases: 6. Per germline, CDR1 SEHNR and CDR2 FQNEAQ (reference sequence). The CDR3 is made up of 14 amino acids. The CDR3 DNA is TGTGCCAGCAGTTCCGGGACTAGCGAGTACGAGCAGTACTTC. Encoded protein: CASSSGTSEYEQYF.

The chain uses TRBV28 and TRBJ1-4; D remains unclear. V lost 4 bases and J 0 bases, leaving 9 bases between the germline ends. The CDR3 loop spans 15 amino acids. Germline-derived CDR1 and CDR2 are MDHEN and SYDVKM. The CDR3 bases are TGTGCCAGCAGTTCATACAGCTCAACTAATGAAAAACTGTTTTTT. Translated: CASSSYSSTNEKLFF.

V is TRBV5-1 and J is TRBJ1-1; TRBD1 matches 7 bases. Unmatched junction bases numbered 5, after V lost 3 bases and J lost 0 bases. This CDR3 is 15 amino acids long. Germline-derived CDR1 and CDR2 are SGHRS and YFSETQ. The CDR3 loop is CASSSQGPMNTEAFF. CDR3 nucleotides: TGCGCCAGCAGCTCACAGGGGCCTATGAACACTGAAGCTTTCTTT. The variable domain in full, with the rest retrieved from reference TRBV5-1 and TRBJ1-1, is KAGVTQTPRYLIKTRGQQVTLSCSPISGHRSVSWYQQTPGQGLQFLFEYFSETQRNKGNFPGRFSGRQFSNSRSEMNVSTLELGDSALYLCASSSQGPMNTEAFFGQGTRLTVV.

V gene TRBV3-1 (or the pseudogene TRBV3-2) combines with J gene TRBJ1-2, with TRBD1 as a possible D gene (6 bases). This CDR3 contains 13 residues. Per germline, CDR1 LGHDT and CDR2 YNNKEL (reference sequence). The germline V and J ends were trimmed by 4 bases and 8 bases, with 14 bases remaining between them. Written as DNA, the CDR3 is TGTGCCAGCAGCCTACAGGGAATACACGGCTACACCTTC. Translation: CASSLQGIHGYTF.

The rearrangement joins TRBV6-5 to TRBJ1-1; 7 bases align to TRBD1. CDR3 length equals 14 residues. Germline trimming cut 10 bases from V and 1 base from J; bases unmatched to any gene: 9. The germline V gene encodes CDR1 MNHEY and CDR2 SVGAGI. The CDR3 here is CATSHTGANTEAFF. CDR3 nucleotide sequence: TGTGCCACCTCCCACACAGGGGCGAACACTGAAGCTTTCTTT.

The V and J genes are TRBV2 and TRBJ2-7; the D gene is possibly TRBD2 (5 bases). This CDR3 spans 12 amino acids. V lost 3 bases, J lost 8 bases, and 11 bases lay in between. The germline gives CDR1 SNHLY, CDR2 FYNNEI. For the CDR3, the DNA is TGTGCCAGCAGTGAGCGAGAGGGAAAGCAGTACTTC. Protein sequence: CASSEREGKQYF. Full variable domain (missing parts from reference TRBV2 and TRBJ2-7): EPEVTQTPSHQVTQMGQEVILRCVPISNHLYFYWYRQILGQKVEFLVSFYNNEISEKSEIFDDQFSVERPDGSNFTLKIRSTKLEDSAMYFCASSEREGKQYFGPGTRLTVT.

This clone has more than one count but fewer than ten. CDR3 protein: CASTRGHNEKLFF. The CDR3 coding sequence is TGTGCCAGCACCAGGGGGCATAATGAAAAACTGTTTTTT. This chain links TRBV12-3 or TRBV12-4 with TRBJ1-4, with 8 positions matching TRBD1. V trimming: 7 bases; J trimming: 4 bases; junction bases outside the gene matches: 2. This CDR3 region has 13 residues.

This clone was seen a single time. DNA for the CDR3: TGTGCCAGCAGTTTTCACAGCTCTGGAAACACCATATATTTT. This sequence encodes CASSFHSSGNTIYF. The rearrangement joins TRBV27 to TRBJ1-3; no clear D. Trimming cost V 3 bases and J 0 bases, with 6 bases left between them. The CDR3 loop spans 14 amino acids. Looked up from germline, CDR1 is MNHEY and CDR2 is SMNVEV (reference sequence).

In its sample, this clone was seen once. In DNA, the CDR3 is TGTGCCTGGAGAACCTTCGTCCTCCGGACAGGGAGGAACGAGCAGTACTTC. It encodes CAWRTFVLRTGRNEQYF. This chain connects TRBV30 to TRBJ2-7; 8 bases map to TRBD1. The germline V gene has CDR1 GTSNPN and CDR2 SVGIG (reference sequence). V lost 3 bases and J lost 5; bases outside the gene matches: 18. The CDR3 extends over 17 amino acids.

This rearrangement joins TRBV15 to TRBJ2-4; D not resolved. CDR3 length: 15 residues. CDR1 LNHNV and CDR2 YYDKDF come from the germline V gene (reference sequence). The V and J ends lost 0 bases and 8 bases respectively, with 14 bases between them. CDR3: CATSRDPAEADIQYF. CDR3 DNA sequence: TGTGCCACCAGCAGAGATCCGGCCGAGGCAGACATTCAGTACTTC.

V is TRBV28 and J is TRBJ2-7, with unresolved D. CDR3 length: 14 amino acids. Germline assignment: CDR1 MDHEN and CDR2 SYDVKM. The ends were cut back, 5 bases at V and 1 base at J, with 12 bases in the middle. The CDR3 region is CASSPLYNSYEQYF. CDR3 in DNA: TGTGCCAGCAGTCCCCTATATAATTCCTACGAGCAGTACTTC.

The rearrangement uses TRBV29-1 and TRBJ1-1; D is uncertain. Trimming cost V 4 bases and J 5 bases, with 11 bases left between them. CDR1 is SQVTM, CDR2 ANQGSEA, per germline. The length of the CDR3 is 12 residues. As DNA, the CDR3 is TGCAGCGTTGTAGCCCCTCCGACTGAAGCTTTCTTT. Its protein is CSVVAPPTEAFF.